A selection of T cell receptor beta chains follows, all from one sample in a study of T cell responses to AZD1222 COVID-19 vaccine. Produced via immunoSEQ multiplex PCR; TCRdb's table is partial and in-frame only. The profile shows over 75,000 clones, around nine tenths of them singletons. Here the sequenced sample was peripheral blood, taken on day 0 of AZD1222 vaccination. The source is an adult in good health. Each CDR3 is given with its conserved first and last residue. The D gene is left open where the match is weak. Part of the rows lack a size; the others show once, few, many or a class for expanded clones.

clone_size: NA
d_call: TRBD1
cdr3_length: 15
j_call: TRBJ2-1
v_call: TRBV7-2
cdr3_nt: TGTGCCAGCAGCTCCCCGACAGGGGCCTACAATGAGCAGTTCTTC
cdr3_aa: CASSSPTGAYNEQFF

clone_size: once
d_call: NA
cdr3_length: 14
j_call: TRBJ1-4
v_call: TRBV5-6
cdr3_nt: TGTGCCAGCAGCCTAAACGGTGGGGATGAAAAACTGTTTTTT
cdr3_aa: CASSLNGGDEKLFF

clone_size: NA
d_call: NA
cdr3_length: 18
j_call: TRBJ1-6
v_call: TRBV3-1/TRBV3-2
cdr3_nt: TGTGCCAGCAGCCAAGTGGGCGGTGGCAGTAACTATAATTCACCCCTCCACTTT
cdr3_aa: CASSQVGGGSNYNSPLHF

clone_size: NA
d_call: TRBD1
cdr3_length: 13
j_call: TRBJ2-7
v_call: TRBV29-1
cdr3_nt: TGCAGCTTTATCGGGACAGAGCACTTTGTGCAGTACTTC
cdr3_aa: CSFIGTEHFVQYF

clone_size: NA
d_call: NA
cdr3_length: 13
j_call: TRBJ1-1
v_call: TRBV12-3/TRBV12-4
cdr3_nt: TGTGCCAGCAGTCCGCAGGGGTACACTGAAGCTTTCTTT
cdr3_aa: CASSPQGYTEAFF

clone_size: NA
d_call: TRBD1
cdr3_length: 13
j_call: TRBJ1-2
v_call: TRBV25-1
cdr3_nt: TGTGCCAGCAGAGGAACAGGGGTATATGGCTACACCTTC
cdr3_aa: CASRGTGVYGYTF

clone_size: NA
d_call: NA
cdr3_length: 13
j_call: TRBJ1-4
v_call: TRBV12-3/TRBV12-4
cdr3_nt: TGTGCCAGCAGTTCCGGGGGGGCCGAAAAACTGTTTTTT
cdr3_aa: CASSSGGAEKLFF

clone_size: NA
d_call: TRBD1
cdr3_length: 18
j_call: TRBJ2-6
v_call: TRBV7-2
cdr3_nt: TGTGCCAGCAGCTTATGGGGACAGGGTTCCTCTGGGGCCAACGTCCTGACTTTC
cdr3_aa: CASSLWGQGSSGANVLTF

clone_size: NA
d_call: NA
cdr3_length: 15
j_call: TRBJ1-5
v_call: TRBV6-5
cdr3_nt: TGTGCCAGCAGTCCCGACAGGTCTAGCAATCAGCCCCAGCATTTT
cdr3_aa: CASSPDRSSNQPQHF

clone_size: NA
d_call: TRBD1
cdr3_length: 15
j_call: TRBJ1-2
v_call: TRBV18
cdr3_nt: TGTGCCAGCTCACTAGGGACAGTTTCTAACTATGGCTACACCTTC
cdr3_aa: CASSLGTVSNYGYTF

clone_size: once
d_call: TRBD2
cdr3_length: 16
j_call: TRBJ2-2
v_call: TRBV7-9
cdr3_nt: TGTGCCAGCAGCCCTGCTAGCGGGAGGGCATTCGGGGAGCTGTTTTTT
cdr3_aa: CASSPASGRAFGELFF

clone_size: NA
d_call: TRBD1
cdr3_length: 15
j_call: TRBJ1-2
v_call: TRBV30
cdr3_nt: TGTGCCTGGACCCGTGAAGACAGGGGAAACTATGGCTACACCTTC
cdr3_aa: CAWTREDRGNYGYTF

clone_size: NA
d_call: NA
cdr3_length: 14
j_call: TRBJ2-2
v_call: TRBV6-5
cdr3_nt: TGTGCCAGCACCGGGATTTTTCTCCCCGGGGAGCTGTTTTTT
cdr3_aa: CASTGIFLPGELFF

clone_size: NA
d_call: TRBD2
cdr3_length: 16
j_call: TRBJ2-5
v_call: TRBV5-1
cdr3_nt: TGCGCCAGCAGACCGGGGGTTTCGGGGGAGGGAGAGACCCAGTACTTC
cdr3_aa: CASRPGVSGEGETQYF

clone_size: NA
d_call: TRBD2
cdr3_length: 16
j_call: TRBJ2-2
v_call: TRBV28
cdr3_nt: TGTGCCAGCAGCTCCGGACTAGCGGGTTCTACCGGGGAGCTGTTTTTT
cdr3_aa: CASSSGLAGSTGELFF